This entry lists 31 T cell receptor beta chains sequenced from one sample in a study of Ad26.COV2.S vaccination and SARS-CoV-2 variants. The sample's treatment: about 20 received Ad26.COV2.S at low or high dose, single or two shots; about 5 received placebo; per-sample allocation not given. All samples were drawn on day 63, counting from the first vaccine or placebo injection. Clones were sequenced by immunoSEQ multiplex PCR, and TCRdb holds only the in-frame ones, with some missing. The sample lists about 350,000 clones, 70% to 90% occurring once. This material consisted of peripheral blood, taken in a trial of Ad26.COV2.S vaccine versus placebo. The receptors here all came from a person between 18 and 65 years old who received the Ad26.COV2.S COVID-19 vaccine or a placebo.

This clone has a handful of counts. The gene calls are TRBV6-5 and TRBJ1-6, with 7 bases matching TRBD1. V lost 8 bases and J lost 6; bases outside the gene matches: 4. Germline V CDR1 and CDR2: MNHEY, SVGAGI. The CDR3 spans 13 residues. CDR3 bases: TGTGCCAGCCGTAGGGACAGTAATTCACCCCTCCACTTT. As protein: CASRRDSNSPLHF.

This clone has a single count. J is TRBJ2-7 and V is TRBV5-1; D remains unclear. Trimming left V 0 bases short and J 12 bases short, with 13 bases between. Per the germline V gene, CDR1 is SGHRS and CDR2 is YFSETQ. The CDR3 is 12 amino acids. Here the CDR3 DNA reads TGCGCCAGCAGCTTGGAAGGCCAGTTACGGTACTTC. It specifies CASSLEGQLRYF. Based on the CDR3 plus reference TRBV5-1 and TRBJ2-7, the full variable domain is KAGVTQTPRYLIKTRGQQVTLSCSPISGHRSVSWYQQTPGQGLQFLFEYFSETQRNKGNFPGRFSGRQFSNSRSEMNVSTLELGDSALYLCASSLEGQLRYFGPGTRLTVT.

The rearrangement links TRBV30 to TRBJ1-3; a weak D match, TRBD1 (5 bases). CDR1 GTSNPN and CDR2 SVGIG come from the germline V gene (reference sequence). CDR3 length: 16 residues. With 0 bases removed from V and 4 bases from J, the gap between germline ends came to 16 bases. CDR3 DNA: TGTGCCTGGAGTGTACAACCCGGGGGAACAGGAAACACCATATATTTT. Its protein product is CAWSVQPGGTGNTIYF.

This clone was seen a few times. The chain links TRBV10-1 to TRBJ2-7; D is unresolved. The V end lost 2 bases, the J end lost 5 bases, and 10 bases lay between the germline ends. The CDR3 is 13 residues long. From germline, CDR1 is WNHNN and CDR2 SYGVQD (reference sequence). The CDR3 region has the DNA TGCGCCAGCAGTGAGGGCCGCTACAACGAGCAGTACTTC. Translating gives CASSEGRYNEQYF.

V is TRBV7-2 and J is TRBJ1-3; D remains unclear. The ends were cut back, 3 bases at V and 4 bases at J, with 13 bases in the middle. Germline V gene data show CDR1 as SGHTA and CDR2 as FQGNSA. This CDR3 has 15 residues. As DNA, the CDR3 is TGTGCCAGCAGCTTCTCGGCTAGCTTGGGAAACACCATATATTTT. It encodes CASSFSASLGNTIYF.

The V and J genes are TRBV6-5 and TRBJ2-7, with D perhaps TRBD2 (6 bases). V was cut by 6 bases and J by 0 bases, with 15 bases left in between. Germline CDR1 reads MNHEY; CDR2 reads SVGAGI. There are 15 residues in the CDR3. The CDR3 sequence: CASRRAGGSSYEQYF. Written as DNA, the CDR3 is TGTGCCAGCAGGCGAGCGGGCGGTAGCTCCTACGAGCAGTACTTC.

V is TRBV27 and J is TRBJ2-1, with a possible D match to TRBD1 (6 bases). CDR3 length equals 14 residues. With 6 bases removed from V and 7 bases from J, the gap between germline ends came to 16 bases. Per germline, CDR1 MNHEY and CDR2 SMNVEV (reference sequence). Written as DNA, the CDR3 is TGTGCCAGCAGACCGATACCAAGGGGGAATGAGCAGTTCTTC. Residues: CASRPIPRGNEQFF.

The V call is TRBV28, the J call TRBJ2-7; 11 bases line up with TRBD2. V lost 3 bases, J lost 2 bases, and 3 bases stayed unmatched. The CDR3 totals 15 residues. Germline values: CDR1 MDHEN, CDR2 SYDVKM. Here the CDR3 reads CASSLLAGGTYEQYF. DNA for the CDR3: TGTGCCAGCAGTTTGTTAGCGGGAGGGACCTACGAGCAGTACTTC.

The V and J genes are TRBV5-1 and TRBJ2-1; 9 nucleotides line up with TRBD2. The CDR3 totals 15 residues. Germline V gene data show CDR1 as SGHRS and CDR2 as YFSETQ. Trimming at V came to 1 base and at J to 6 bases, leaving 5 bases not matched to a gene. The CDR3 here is CASSLIAGASNEQFF. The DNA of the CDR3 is TGCGCCAGCAGCTTGATAGCGGGAGCGAGCAATGAGCAGTTCTTC. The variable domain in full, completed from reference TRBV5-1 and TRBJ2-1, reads KAGVTQTPRYLIKTRGQQVTLSCSPISGHRSVSWYQQTPGQGLQFLFEYFSETQRNKGNFPGRFSGRQFSNSRSEMNVSTLELGDSALYLCASSLIAGASNEQFFGPGTRLTVL.

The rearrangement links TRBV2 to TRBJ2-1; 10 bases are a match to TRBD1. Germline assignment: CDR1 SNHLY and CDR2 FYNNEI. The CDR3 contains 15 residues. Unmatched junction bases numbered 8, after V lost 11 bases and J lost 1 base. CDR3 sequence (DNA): TGTGCCGGTAGGACAGGGGGTGGGTCCTACAATGAGCAGTTCTTC. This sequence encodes CAGRTGGGSYNEQFF.

The CDR3 nucleotides read TGTGCCAGTGGGGGACAGGGGGCAGCTGGGGCCAACGTCCTGACTTTC. It specifies CASGGQGAAGANVLTF. This chain joins TRBV3-1 (or the pseudogene TRBV3-2) and TRBJ2-6; 12 bases line up with TRBD1. The V gene's germline CDR1 is LGHDT and CDR2 YNNKEL (reference sequence). With V trimmed by 9 bases and J by 2 bases, 5 bases remained unmatched. The CDR3 is 16 amino acids.

The CDR3 DNA reads TGTGCCATTCGGAACAGACCTTACAATGAGCAGTTCTTC. This sequence encodes CAIRNRPYNEQFF. This chain connects TRBV5-4 to TRBJ2-1; D unclear. This CDR3 is built from 13 residues. V was trimmed by 9 bases and J by 4 bases, leaving 14 bases between them. Germline lookup yields CDR1 SGHNT and CDR2 YYREEE (reference sequence).

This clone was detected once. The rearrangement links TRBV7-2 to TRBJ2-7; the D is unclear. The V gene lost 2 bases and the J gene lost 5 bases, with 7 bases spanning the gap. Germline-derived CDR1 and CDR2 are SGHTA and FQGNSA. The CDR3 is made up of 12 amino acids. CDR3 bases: TGTGCCAGCAGCTTAAGTAGGGACGAGCAGTACTTC. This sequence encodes CASSLSRDEQYF.

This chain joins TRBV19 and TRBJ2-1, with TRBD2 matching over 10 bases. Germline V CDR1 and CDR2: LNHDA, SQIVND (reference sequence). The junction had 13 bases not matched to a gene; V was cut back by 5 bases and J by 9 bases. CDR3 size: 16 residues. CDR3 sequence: CASSPALSGGAVEQFF. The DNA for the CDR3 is TGTGCCAGTAGTCCCGCTTTAAGCGGGGGGGCTGTTGAGCAGTTCTTC.

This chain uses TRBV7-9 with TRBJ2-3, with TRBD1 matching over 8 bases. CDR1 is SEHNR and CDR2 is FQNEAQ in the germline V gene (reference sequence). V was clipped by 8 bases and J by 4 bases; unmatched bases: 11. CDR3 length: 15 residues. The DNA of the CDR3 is TGTGCCAGCCTCGTCCTGACAGGGGAGGCAGATACGCAGTATTTT. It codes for CASLVLTGEADTQYF.

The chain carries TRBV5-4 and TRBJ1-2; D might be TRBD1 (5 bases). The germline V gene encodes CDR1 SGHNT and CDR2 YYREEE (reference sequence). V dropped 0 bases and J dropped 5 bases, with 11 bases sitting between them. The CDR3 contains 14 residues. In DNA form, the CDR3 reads TGTGCCAGCAGCTTGGGGGGGAATGGGTATGGCTACACCTTC. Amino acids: CASSLGGNGYGYTF.

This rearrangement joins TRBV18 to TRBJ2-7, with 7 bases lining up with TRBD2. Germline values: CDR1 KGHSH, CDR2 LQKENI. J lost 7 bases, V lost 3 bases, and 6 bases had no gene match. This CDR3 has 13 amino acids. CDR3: CASSPGTKREQYF. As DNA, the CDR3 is TGTGCCAGCTCACCCGGGACTAAAAGAGAGCAGTACTTC.

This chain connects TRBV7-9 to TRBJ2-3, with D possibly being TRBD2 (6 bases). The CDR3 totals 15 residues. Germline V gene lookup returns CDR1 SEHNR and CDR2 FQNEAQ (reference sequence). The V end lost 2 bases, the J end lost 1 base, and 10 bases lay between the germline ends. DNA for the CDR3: TGTGCCAGCAGCTTACGGGCTAGCGGCACAGATACGCAGTATTTT. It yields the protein CASSLRASGTDTQYF. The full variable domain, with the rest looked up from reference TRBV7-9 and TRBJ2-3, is DTGVSQNPRHKITKRGQNVTFRCDPISEHNRLYWYRQTLGQGPEFLTYFQNEAQLEKSRLLSDRFSAERPKGSFSTLEIQRTEQGDSAMYLCASSLRASGTDTQYFGPGTRLTVL.

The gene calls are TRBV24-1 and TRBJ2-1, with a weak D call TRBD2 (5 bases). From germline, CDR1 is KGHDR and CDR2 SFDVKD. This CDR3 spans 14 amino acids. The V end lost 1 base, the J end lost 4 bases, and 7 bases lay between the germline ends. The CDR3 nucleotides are TGTGCCACCAGTGATTTCGGGAATTACAATGAGCAGTTCTTC. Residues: CATSDFGNYNEQFF.

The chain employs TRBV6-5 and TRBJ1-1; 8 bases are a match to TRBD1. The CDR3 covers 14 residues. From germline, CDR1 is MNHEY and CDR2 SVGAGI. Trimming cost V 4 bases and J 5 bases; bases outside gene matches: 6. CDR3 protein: CASSLDRVVTEAFF. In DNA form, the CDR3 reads TGTGCCAGCAGTTTGGACAGGGTGGTTACTGAAGCTTTCTTT.

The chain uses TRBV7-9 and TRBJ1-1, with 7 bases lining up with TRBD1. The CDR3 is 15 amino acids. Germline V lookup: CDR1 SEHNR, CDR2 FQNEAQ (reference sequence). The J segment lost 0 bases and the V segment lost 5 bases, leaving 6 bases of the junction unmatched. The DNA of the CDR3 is TGTGCCAGCAGCCCCAGGGGGATACTGAACACTGAAGCTTTCTTT. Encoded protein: CASSPRGILNTEAFF. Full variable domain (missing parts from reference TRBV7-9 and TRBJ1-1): DTGVSQNPRHKITKRGQNVTFRCDPISEHNRLYWYRQTLGQGPEFLTYFQNEAQLEKSRLLSDRFSAERPKGSFSTLEIQRTEQGDSAMYLCASSPRGILNTEAFFGQGTRLTVV.

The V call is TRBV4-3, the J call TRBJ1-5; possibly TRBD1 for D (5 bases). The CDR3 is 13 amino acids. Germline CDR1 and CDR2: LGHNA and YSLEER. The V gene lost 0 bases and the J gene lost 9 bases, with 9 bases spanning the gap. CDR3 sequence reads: CASSQDGAWPQHF. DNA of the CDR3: TGCGCCAGCAGCCAAGATGGGGCCTGGCCCCAGCATTTT.

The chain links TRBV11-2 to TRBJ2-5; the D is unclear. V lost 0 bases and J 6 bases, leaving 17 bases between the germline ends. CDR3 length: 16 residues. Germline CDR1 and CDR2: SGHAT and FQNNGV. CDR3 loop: CASSLDLGEGKKTQYF. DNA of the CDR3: TGTGCCAGCAGCTTAGATCTAGGCGAAGGGAAAAAGACCCAGTACTTC.

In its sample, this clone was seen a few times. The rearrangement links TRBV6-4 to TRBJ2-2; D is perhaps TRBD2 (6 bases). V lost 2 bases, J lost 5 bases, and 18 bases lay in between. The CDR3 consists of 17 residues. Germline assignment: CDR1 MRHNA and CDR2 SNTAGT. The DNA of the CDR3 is TGTGCCAGCAGTGACCACGCCGGCGGGACTGGTACCGGGGAGCTGTTTTTT. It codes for CASSDHAGGTGTGELFF.

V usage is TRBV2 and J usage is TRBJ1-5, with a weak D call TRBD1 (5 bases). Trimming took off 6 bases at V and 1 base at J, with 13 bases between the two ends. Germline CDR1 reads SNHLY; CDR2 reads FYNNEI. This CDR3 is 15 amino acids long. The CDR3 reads CASRQTSGSNQPQHF. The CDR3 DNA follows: TGTGCCAGCAGACAGACGTCAGGGAGCAATCAGCCCCAGCATTTT.

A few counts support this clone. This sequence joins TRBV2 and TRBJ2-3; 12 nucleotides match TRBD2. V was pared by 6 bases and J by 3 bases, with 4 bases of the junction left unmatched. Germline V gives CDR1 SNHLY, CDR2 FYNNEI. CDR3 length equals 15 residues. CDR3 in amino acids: CASRLGTSGTDTQYF. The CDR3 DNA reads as TGTGCCAGCAGGCTCGGGACTAGCGGGACAGATACGCAGTATTTT.

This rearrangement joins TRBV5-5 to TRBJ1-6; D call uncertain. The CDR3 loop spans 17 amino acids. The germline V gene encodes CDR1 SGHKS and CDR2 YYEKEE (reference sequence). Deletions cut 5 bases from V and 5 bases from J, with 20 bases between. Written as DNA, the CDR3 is TGTGCCAGCAGTCTGATTGGCAGCGAGGCAGATAATTCACCCCTCCACTTT. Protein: CASSLIGSEADNSPLHF.

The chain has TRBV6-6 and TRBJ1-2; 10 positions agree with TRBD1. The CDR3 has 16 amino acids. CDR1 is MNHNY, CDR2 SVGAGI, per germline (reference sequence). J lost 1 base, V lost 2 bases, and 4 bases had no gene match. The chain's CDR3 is CASSYLGQGGNYGYTF. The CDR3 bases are TGTGCCAGCAGTTACCTCGGACAGGGGGGTAACTATGGCTACACCTTC.

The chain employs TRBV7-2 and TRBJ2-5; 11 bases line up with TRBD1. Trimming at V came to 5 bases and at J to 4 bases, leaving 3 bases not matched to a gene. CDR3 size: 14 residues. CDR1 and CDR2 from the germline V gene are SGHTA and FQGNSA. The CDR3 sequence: CASSRTGGRETQYF. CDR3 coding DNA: TGTGCCAGCAGCCGGACAGGGGGCCGAGAGACCCAGTACTTC.

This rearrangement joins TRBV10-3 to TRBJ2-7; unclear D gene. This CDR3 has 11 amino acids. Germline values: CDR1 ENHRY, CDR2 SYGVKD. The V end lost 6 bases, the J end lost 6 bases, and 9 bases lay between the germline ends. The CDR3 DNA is TGTGCCATCAGGGGGTCAGCCGAGCAGTACTTC. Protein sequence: CAIRGSAEQYF.

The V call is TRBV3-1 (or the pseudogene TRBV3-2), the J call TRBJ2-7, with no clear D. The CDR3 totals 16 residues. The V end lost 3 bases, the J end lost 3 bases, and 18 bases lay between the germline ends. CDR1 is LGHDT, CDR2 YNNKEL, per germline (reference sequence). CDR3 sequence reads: CASSHSRAGRFYEQYF. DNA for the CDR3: TGTGCCAGCAGCCACTCTAGGGCAGGCCGGTTCTACGAGCAGTACTTC.